One sample yielded the 32 T cell receptor beta chains listed below, sequenced in a study of T-cell reconstitution after alpha-beta-depleted transplantation in children. Unique molecular identifiers were built into the TCRbeta library. TCRdb passed the PCR reads through MiXCR, listing each CDR3 protein once. The sample contains about 110,000 distinct CDR3 sequences, approximately 6.4% of which appear only once. The sequences come from PBMCs, mostly from graft donor cells, collected 360 days after TCRalphabeta/CD19-depleted stem cell transplant. The receptors here all came from a male patient between 2 and 10 years old who had a stem cell transplant for acute lymphoblastic leukemia, so the T cells may come from the graft donor.

This clonotype was counted at least ten times. The chain combines TRBV5-6 with TRBJ1-5; D remains ambiguous. The CDR3 has 14 residues. From germline, CDR1 is SGHDT and CDR2 YYEEEE. V was trimmed by 4 bases and J by 1 base, leaving 9 bases between them. The CDR3 bases are TGTGCCAGCAGCGCCCGGGTCAGCAATCAGCCCCAGCATTTT. The encoded protein is CASSARVSNQPQHF.

This clonotype was observed at least ten times. The chain recombines TRBV24-1 with TRBJ1-2; tentative D call: TRBD1 (6 bases). Trimming took 3 bases from V and 2 from J, leaving 9 bases between them. The germline CDR1 and CDR2 sequences are KGHDR and SFDVKD. The CDR3 contains 14 residues. The chain's CDR3 is CATSDAGQNYGYTF. DNA of the CDR3: TGTGCCACCAGTGATGCGGGACAAAACTATGGCTACACCTTC.

This clonotype has more than one count but fewer than ten. The chain has TRBV7-9 and TRBJ2-2, with D hard to call. CDR3 length: 15 amino acids. V was clipped by 4 bases and J by 6 bases, with 15 bases between them. Germline values: CDR1 SEHNR, CDR2 FQNEAQ (reference sequence). The CDR3, as DNA: TGTGCCAGCAGCTCCGTAACTACCTGGGCCGGGGAGCTGTTTTTT. Its translation is CASSSVTTWAGELFF.

A few counts support this clonotype. This chain's CDR3 is CATSDSAVPREQYF. The DNA for the CDR3 is TGTGCCACCAGTGATTCTGCTGTGCCGCGGGAGCAGTACTTC. The chain carries TRBV24-1 and TRBJ2-7, with D unresolved. CDR1 is KGHDR and CDR2 is SFDVKD in the germline V gene. V lost 2 bases to trimming and J lost 7 bases, with 14 bases between them. The CDR3 consists of 14 residues.

The chain links TRBV2 to TRBJ2-5; D gene unclear. Per germline, CDR1 SNHLY and CDR2 FYNNEI. V was shortened by 2 bases and J by 2 bases, with 6 bases between the two germline ends. This CDR3 is built from 13 residues. This CDR3 reads CASSEYRQETQYF. In DNA form, the CDR3 reads TGTGCCAGCAGTGAATACCGGCAAGAGACCCAGTACTTC.

V and J are TRBV20-1 and TRBJ2-7, with 10 bases matching TRBD1. V was clipped by 7 bases and J by 2 bases; unmatched bases: 2. CDR3 size: 12 residues. Germline CDR1 DFQATT, CDR2 SNEGSKA (reference sequence). This CDR3 is CSGTGGPYEQYF. In nucleotides, the CDR3 is TGCAGTGGGACAGGGGGTCCCTACGAGCAGTACTTC.

This clonotype came up many times. V gene TRBV24-1 combines with J gene TRBJ2-1, with TRBD2 matching over 10 bases. V shed 3 bases and J 2 bases; nucleotides not matched to a gene: 3. There are 16 residues in the CDR3. CDR1 is KGHDR and CDR2 is SFDVKD in the germline V gene. CDR3 DNA: TGTGCCACCAGTGATGCAACTAGCGGGGCCTACAATGAGCAGTTCTTC. Its protein is CATSDATSGAYNEQFF.

This clonotype turned up a few times. The rearrangement joins TRBV2 to TRBJ2-7, with 8 bases that match TRBD1. V dropped 6 bases and J dropped 6; count of bases not matched to a gene: 4. Germline CDR1 reads SNHLY; CDR2 reads FYNNEI. The CDR3 covers 12 residues. CDR3 nucleotides: TGTGCCAGCAGCGACAGGGGCCTCGAGCAGTACTTC. It translates to CASSDRGLEQYF.

In this sample, this clonotype turned up many times. This chain joins TRBV12-3 or TRBV12-4 and TRBJ2-5, with 9 bases fitting TRBD1. This CDR3 is built from 17 residues. The junction had 12 bases not matched to a gene; V was cut back by 2 bases and J by 5 bases. The CDR3 DNA follows: TGTGCCAGCAGTTTAATGGGGACAGGGAGATCCAAGGAGACCCAGTACTTC. As protein: CASSLMGTGRSKETQYF.

This clonotype was observed a few times. This chain connects TRBV5-1 to TRBJ2-3; 9 positions match TRBD1. Germline CDR1 SGHRS, CDR2 YFSETQ. The CDR3 is 16 residues long. J gave up 4 bases and V 5 bases, and 11 bases lay outside the gene matches. The CDR3: CASRGEGTGPADTQYF. The CDR3 DNA reads TGCGCCAGCAGGGGGGAGGGGACAGGGCCGGCAGATACGCAGTATTTT.

This clonotype was seen ten or more times. The gene calls are TRBV6-2 or TRBV6-3 and TRBJ2-7; 7 nucleotides align to TRBD2. The CDR3 loop spans 17 amino acids. CDR1 and CDR2 from the germline V gene are MNHEY and SVGEGT. V lost 2 bases, J lost 1 base, and 11 bases stayed unmatched. CDR3 sequence reads: CASSYPLTGGVSYEQYF. The CDR3 coding sequence is TGTGCCAGCAGTTACCCCTTAACGGGAGGTGTATCCTACGAGCAGTACTTC.

The V and J genes are TRBV5-1 and TRBJ2-7; D unresolved. CDR1 is SGHRS and CDR2 is YFSETQ in the germline V gene. The CDR3 has 16 amino acids. Trimming took off 0 bases at V and 7 bases at J, with 20 bases between the two ends. In nucleotides, the CDR3 is TGCGCCAGCAGCTTGGGTATAGGCTACGCCCTTGGTGAGCAGTACTTC. It translates to CASSLGIGYALGEQYF.

This clonotype was detected only a few times. The gene calls are TRBV7-2 and TRBJ2-3, with D unclear. In germline, CDR1 is SGHTA, CDR2 FQGNSA. The CDR3 loop spans 15 amino acids. Trimming removed 3 bases at V and 2 bases at J, with 12 bases between. The CDR3 coding sequence is TGTGCCAGCAGCTTGTGGTCTGCGCCCACAGATACGCAGTATTTT. It encodes CASSLWSAPTDTQYF.

This clonotype was counted at least ten times. J is TRBJ1-1 and V is TRBV9; the D is unclear. The CDR3 contains 13 residues. Germline V gene sequence: CDR1 SGDLS, CDR2 YYNGEE. V lost 4 bases, J lost 7 bases, and 14 bases lay in between. The CDR3 spells CASSLVGWSEAFF. The CDR3 DNA reads as TGTGCCAGCAGCCTGGTAGGGTGGAGTGAAGCTTTCTTT.

The chain joins TRBV6-6 to TRBJ2-7; D possibly corresponds to TRBD1 (6 bases). Trimming stripped 8 bases from V and 3 bases from J, with 11 bases between. The CDR3 runs to 12 residues. CDR1 MNHNY and CDR2 SVGAGI come from the germline V gene (reference sequence). CDR3 coding DNA: TGTGCCAGCGGGGGCAAGCGCTACGAGCAGTACTTC. Translating it yields CASGGKRYEQYF.

This clonotype was recorded at least ten times. J is TRBJ1-6 and V is TRBV12-3 or TRBV12-4; 11 bases align to TRBD1. V shed 4 bases and J 6 bases; nucleotides not matched to a gene: 5. The CDR3 covers 16 residues. CDR3 sequence: CASSSGTGGFNSPLHF. Here the CDR3 DNA reads TGTGCCAGCAGTTCCGGGACAGGGGGTTTTAATTCACCCCTCCACTTT.

The chain uses TRBV20-1 and TRBJ2-1; 9 bases line up with TRBD2. Losses at the gene ends were 5 bases for V and 7 bases for J; bases not matched to a gene: 12. From germline, CDR1 is DFQATT and CDR2 SNEGSKA (reference sequence). The CDR3 sequence is 15 residues long. This CDR3 reads CSAPKGGRARNEQFF. DNA of the CDR3: TGCAGTGCTCCTAAAGGCGGGAGGGCCAGGAATGAGCAGTTCTTC.

This clonotype has a handful of counts. The J gene is TRBJ2-7, the V gene TRBV28, with D hard to call. The germline V and J ends were trimmed by 5 bases and 2 bases, with 19 bases remaining between them. The CDR3 sequence is 16 residues long. Per germline, CDR1 MDHEN and CDR2 SYDVKM. CDR3 sequence: CASSLLPKNPAYEQYF. Written as DNA, the CDR3 is TGTGCCAGCAGTCTTCTTCCGAAGAACCCTGCCTACGAGCAGTACTTC.

On this clonotype itself: Given a much more abundant clone one base away, this may be a read error. This chain links TRBV28 with TRBJ2-2; D is possibly TRBD1 or TRBD2 (5 bases each). Germline V gene sequence: CDR1 MDHEN, CDR2 SYDVKM. This CDR3 spans 11 amino acids. The CDR3: CASSSLGEPFF. DNA for the CDR3: TGTGCCAGCAGTTCACTAGGGGAGCCGTTTTTT.

This clonotype was counted only a few times. The V and J genes are TRBV5-6 and TRBJ2-6; TRBD1 aligns across 7 bases. This CDR3 contains 17 residues. CDR1 is SGHDT, CDR2 YYEEEE, per germline. Unmatched junction bases numbered 8, after V lost 4 bases and J lost 1 base. CDR3 region: CASSPGTAASGANVLTF. In DNA, the CDR3 is TGTGCCAGCAGCCCGGGGACAGCCGCTTCTGGGGCCAACGTCCTGACTTTC.

A single count supports this clonotype. This may come from a read error, since a much larger clone is one base off. The chain joins TRBV12-3 or TRBV12-4 to TRBJ2-6, with D perhaps TRBD1 (5 bases). This CDR3 comprises 15 residues. Written as DNA, the CDR3 is TGTGCCAGCAGTTTAGCGCTCTCTGGGGCCAGCGTCCTGACTTTC. It specifies CASSLALSGASVLTF.

This clonotype was counted only a few times. The gene calls are TRBV2 and TRBJ2-2; 12 nucleotides agree with TRBD2. The ends lost 7 bases at V and 1 base at J; junction bases unmatched: 10. The CDR3 length is 18 residues. Germline CDR1 and CDR2: SNHLY and FYNNEI. CDR3 bases: TGTGCCAGCACGGATCTAGCGGGAGGGCCATGGAACACCGGGGAGCTGTTTTTT. Translation: CASTDLAGGPWNTGELFF. The full variable domain, with the rest looked up from reference TRBV2 and TRBJ2-2, is EPEVTQTPSHQVTQMGQEVILRCVPISNHLYFYWYRQILGQKVEFLVSFYNNEISEKSEIFDDQFSVERPDGSNFTLKIRSTKLEDSAMYFCASTDLAGGPWNTGELFFGEGSRLTVL.

The rearrangement links TRBV6-2 or TRBV6-3 to TRBJ1-1; no clear D. V lost 7 bases and J lost 0, with 9 bases in between. Per germline, CDR1 MNHEY and CDR2 SVGEGT. CDR3 length: 13 amino acids. The CDR3 sequence is CASKDKMNTEAFF. The CDR3 DNA reads TGTGCCAGCAAAGATAAGATGAACACTGAAGCTTTCTTT.

In regard to this clonotype: A single base separates this from a much larger clone, so it may be a read error. The CDR3 loop is CTSSLASGGTYEQYF. Here the CDR3 DNA reads TGTACCAGCAGCTTAGCGAGTGGGGGCACCTACGAGCAGTACTTC. This chain joins TRBV7-8 and TRBJ2-7; TRBD1 might be the D (6 bases). The CDR3 has 15 residues. Per germline, CDR1 SGHVS and CDR2 FQNEAQ.

In its sample, this clonotype was seen a few times. J is TRBJ2-3 and V is TRBV7-6; D is undetermined. V shed 1 base and J shed 2 bases, with 10 bases lying between them. The CDR3 extends over 15 amino acids. Germline CDR1 reads SGHVS; CDR2 reads FNYEAQ. CDR3 nucleotides: TGTGCCAGCAGCTTAGGACGCGCAATCACAGATACGCAGTATTTT. It yields the protein CASSLGRAITDTQYF.

This clonotype was picked up a small number of times. The chain links TRBV9 to TRBJ2-5; 7 bases agree with TRBD2. The CDR3 totals 13 residues. The germline gives CDR1 SGDLS, CDR2 YYNGEE. V shed 2 bases, J shed 4 bases, and the junction held 2 bases outside the gene matches. DNA of the CDR3: TGTGCCAGCAGCGTGGGAGGGGCAGAGACCCAGTACTTC. Its translation: CASSVGGAETQYF. Using reference TRBV9 and TRBJ2-5 for the parts outside the CDR3, the full variable domain is DSGVTQTPKHLITATGQRVTLRCSPRSGDLSVYWYQQSLDQGLQFLIQYYNGEERAKGNILERFSAQQFPDLHSELNLSSLELGDSALYFCASSVGGAETQYFGPGTRLLVL.

This clonotype was observed many times. The chain combines TRBV4-3 with TRBJ2-2; D perhaps matches TRBD1 (5 bases). V lost 4 bases to trimming and J lost 4 bases, with 16 bases between them. This CDR3 has 16 amino acids. Germline CDR1 and CDR2: LGHNA and YSLEER. The chain's CDR3 is CASSRFKGVGTGELFF. As DNA, the CDR3 is TGCGCCAGCAGCCGGTTTAAAGGGGTGGGCACCGGGGAGCTGTTTTTT.

This clonotype was recorded many times. The CDR3 sequence is CSARSGGHKLGAFF. In DNA form, the CDR3 reads TGCAGTGCTAGAAGCGGGGGGCACAAATTAGGAGCTTTCTTT. V usage is TRBV20-1 and J usage is TRBJ1-1, with a possible D match to TRBD1 (6 bases). Germline V gene lookup returns CDR1 DFQATT and CDR2 SNEGSKA (reference sequence). V lost 2 bases and J lost 10, with 20 bases in between. The CDR3 contains 14 residues.

This clonotype was counted many times. The V call is TRBV9, the J call TRBJ2-1; D is perhaps TRBD2 (6 bases). V was pared by 3 bases and J by 6 bases, with 10 bases between. CDR1 is SGDLS and CDR2 is YYNGEE in the germline V gene. The length of the CDR3 is 13 residues. In DNA, the CDR3 is TGTGCCAGCAGCGGGGGGGACGGCAATGAGCAGTTCTTC. Translation: CASSGGDGNEQFF.

This clonotype was seen at least ten times. The V call is TRBV5-1, the J call TRBJ2-7; TRBD1 matches 7 bases. Germline V gene data show CDR1 as SGHRS and CDR2 as YFSETQ. There are 15 residues in the CDR3. The trim removed 4 bases at V and 0 bases at J, leaving 7 bases unmatched. The CDR3 region is CASSLLDRASYEQYF. The CDR3 bases are TGCGCCAGCAGCCTCCTAGACAGGGCCTCCTACGAGCAGTACTTC. The whole variable domain, filled in from reference TRBV5-1 and TRBJ2-7, reads KAGVTQTPRYLIKTRGQQVTLSCSPISGHRSVSWYQQTPGQGLQFLFEYFSETQRNKGNFPGRFSGRQFSNSRSEMNVSTLELGDSALYLCASSLLDRASYEQYFGPGTRLTVT.

This clonotype occurred many times. The rearrangement links TRBV7-9 to TRBJ2-1; 9 nucleotides match TRBD2. From germline, CDR1 is SEHNR and CDR2 FQNEAQ (reference sequence). This CDR3 comprises 14 residues. V gave up 5 bases and J gave up 7 bases; unmatched junction bases: 6. This CDR3 is CASSGGTSRNEQFF. The CDR3 DNA sequence: TGTGCCAGCAGCGGGGGGACTAGCCGAAATGAGCAGTTCTTC.

This clonotype has at least ten counts. The chain uses TRBV20-1 and TRBJ2-4; D unresolved. V dropped 3 bases and J dropped 0 bases, with 21 bases sitting between them. Per germline, CDR1 DFQATT and CDR2 SNEGSKA (reference sequence). The CDR3 sequence is 18 residues long. The CDR3 is CSARAPMGRAKAKNIQYF. CDR3 DNA: TGCAGTGCTAGGGCACCCATGGGAAGGGCTAAAGCCAAAAACATTCAGTACTTC.